These T cell receptor beta chains were read from a single sample in a study of technical replicates of blood from a handful of donors. Sequenced by immunoSEQ multiplex PCR; TCRdb stores in-frame clones only, minus some. The sample yields 87,000 or so clones, just under 95% seen once. Sequencing used T cells isolated from PBMCs. Every receptor here comes from a human donor in good health. Both conserved end residues are part of each CDR3. The D gene is left open where the match is weak. The size of a clone is reported for some rows only, either as once, few or many, or as a class for expanded clones.

j_gene	abundance	v_gene	d_gene	CDR3aa	CDR3nt
TRBJ1-5	NA	TRBV7-9	TRBD1	CASSLGGQGGQPQHF	TGTGCCAGCAGCTTAGGTGGTCAGGGGGGTCAGCCCCAGCATTTT
TRBJ2-7	NA	TRBV27	NA	CASSLAGRTVIPYEQYF	TGTGCCAGCAGTTTAGCGGGTAGGACGGTTATCCCCTACGAGCAGTACTTC
TRBJ2-7	NA	TRBV7-9	NA	CASSSGGRLFF	TGTGCCAGCAGCTCCGGGGGGCGACTATTCTTC
TRBJ1-2	NA	TRBV7-2	NA	CASSFRGGAYGYTF	TGTGCCAGCAGCTTCCGTGGGGGGGCCTATGGCTACACCTTC
TRBJ1-3	NA	TRBV10-1	TRBD1	CASSADRARGNTIYF	TGCGCCAGCAGTGCGGACAGGGCAAGGGGAAACACCATATATTTT
TRBJ2-7	NA	TRBV27	TRBD2	CASSPHPAGEHEQYF	TGTGCCAGCAGCCCCCACCCAGCGGGAGAACACGAGCAGTACTTC
TRBJ1-1	NA	TRBV30	NA	CAWSSVNTEAFF	TGTGCCTGGTCTTCGGTGAACACTGAAGCTTTCTTT
TRBJ2-7	NA	TRBV28	TRBD2	CASSRLAGVYEQYF	TGTGCCAGCAGTCGACTAGCGGGGGTCTACGAGCAGTACTTC
TRBJ2-7	NA	TRBV9	NA	CASSAGTQPNEQYF	TGTGCCAGCAGCGCTGGGACACAGCCTAACGAGCAGTACTTC
TRBJ2-6	NA	TRBV6-4	TRBD2	CASSDSSSGTGANVLTF	TGTGCCAGCAGTGACTCGTCTAGCGGGACTGGGGCCAACGTCCTGACTTTC
TRBJ2-7	NA	TRBV6-5	TRBD1	CASGDSTYEQYF	TGTGCCAGCGGGGACAGCACCTACGAGCAGTACTTC
TRBJ2-1	NA	TRBV9	TRBD2	CASSVGASGSNEQFF	TGTGCCAGCAGCGTAGGGGCTAGCGGGAGCAATGAGCAGTTCTTC
TRBJ2-2	NA	TRBV5-6	TRBD2	CASSFTLAGTPDTGELFF	TGTGCCAGCAGCTTTACTCTAGCGGGAACCCCGGACACCGGGGAGCTGTTTTTT
TRBJ2-7	NA	TRBV30	TRBD1	CAWSVLWGQGGGEQYF	TGTGCCTGGAGTGTACTATGGGGACAGGGAGGCGGCGAGCAGTACTTC
TRBJ2-7	NA	TRBV28	TRBD1	CASSPGQGVSEQYF	TGTGCCAGCAGTCCGGGACAGGGCGTAAGTGAGCAGTACTTC
TRBJ2-1	NA	TRBV7-3	TRBD2	CASSPLAGAGNEQFF	TGTGCCAGCAGCCCACTAGCGGGAGCCGGCAATGAGCAGTTCTTC
TRBJ2-1	NA	TRBV19	NA	CASSIGGGGYNEQFF	TGTGCCAGTAGTATAGGAGGTGGAGGCTACAATGAGCAGTTCTTC
TRBJ1-3	NA	TRBV2	TRBD1	CASAPQGGHSGNTIYF	TGTGCCAGCGCCCCCCAAGGGGGCCACTCTGGAAACACCATATATTTT
TRBJ2-1	NA	TRBV9	TRBD2	CASSVVGLARDEQFF	TGTGCCAGCAGCGTAGTGGGACTAGCGAGGGATGAGCAGTTCTTC
TRBJ2-5	NA	TRBV7-2	TRBD1	CASRLGTGGQETQYF	TGTGCCAGCAGACTAGGGACAGGGGGACAAGAGACCCAGTACTTC
TRBJ2-1	NA	TRBV13	TRBD2	CASSTPLAGGVHEQFF	TGTGCCAGCAGCACACCTCTAGCGGGAGGGGTCCATGAGCAGTTCTTC
TRBJ2-7	NA	TRBV5-1	TRBD1	CASSMTGGSYEQYF	TGCGCCAGCAGCATGACAGGGGGAAGCTACGAGCAGTACTTC
TRBJ2-2	NA	TRBV14	NA	CASSQDHGIGLSGELFF	TGTGCCAGCAGCCAAGACCACGGGATAGGGCTCTCCGGGGAGCTGTTTTTT
TRBJ2-5	NA	TRBV19	NA	CASSSVPGPQETQYF	TGTGCCAGTAGTTCCGTCCCAGGGCCCCAAGAGACCCAGTACTTC
TRBJ2-1	NA	TRBV2	NA	CASSEVRGTFF	TGTGCCAGCAGTGAAGTCCGCGGCACGTTCTTC
TRBJ2-3	NA	TRBV13	TRBD1	CASGQGGGTDTQYF	TGTGCCAGCGGACAGGGGGGAGGCACAGATACGCAGTATTTT
TRBJ2-2	once	TRBV7-3	NA	CASSLLPEQLPTGELFF	TGTGCCAGCAGCTTACTGCCAGAACAGTTGCCGACCGGGGAGCTGTTTTTT
TRBJ2-3	NA	TRBV7-6	NA	CASSLEGRGVDTQYF	TGTGCCAGCAGCTTAGAGGGCAGGGGGGTAGATACGCAGTATTTT
TRBJ1-2	NA	TRBV2	TRBD1	CASKETGVLNGYTF	TGTGCCAGCAAGGAGACAGGGGTTCTCAATGGCTACACCTTC
TRBJ2-7	NA	TRBV9	TRBD2	CASSAGGGRYEQYF	TGTGCCAGCAGCGCCGGGGGCGGGAGGTACGAGCAGTACTTC
TRBJ2-1	NA	TRBV14	TRBD2	CASSPLSGRSYNEQFF	TGTGCCAGCAGCCCCTTGAGCGGGAGGTCCTACAATGAGCAGTTCTTC
TRBJ1-2	few	TRBV2	NA	CASSEQGINYGYTF	TGTGCCAGCAGTGAACAGGGGATCAACTATGGCTACACCTTC
TRBJ2-2	NA	TRBV9	NA	CASSVTGWGGNTGELFF	TGTGCCAGCAGCGTAACAGGATGGGGAGGGAACACCGGGGAGCTGTTTTTT
TRBJ1-1	NA	TRBV5-6	TRBD1	CASSSGTGVVNTEAFF	TGTGCCAGCAGCTCTGGGACAGGGGTAGTGAACACTGAAGCTTTCTTT
TRBJ2-1	NA	TRBV7-9	TRBD2	CASSLSSGRAYNEQFF	TGTGCCAGCAGCTTATCTAGCGGGAGGGCCTACAATGAGCAGTTCTTC
TRBJ2-1	NA	TRBV7-6	TRBD2	CASSLAELAGDLSFF	TGTGCCAGCAGCTTAGCGGAACTAGCGGGAGATCTGTCGTTCTTC
TRBJ1-5	NA	TRBV19	TRBD1	CASSIRSLDRGIQPQHF	TGTGCCAGTAGTATAAGGAGCCTGGACAGGGGAATCCAGCCCCAGCATTTT
TRBJ2-7	once	TRBV10-3	TRBD1	CAISLGQGVGEQYF	TGTGCCATCAGTTTGGGACAGGGGGTTGGCGAGCAGTACTTC
TRBJ1-4	NA	TRBV19	NA	CASSIRGVGEKLFF	TGTGCCAGTAGTATACGGGGGGTTGGGGAAAAACTGTTTTTT
TRBJ2-4	once	TRBV2	NA	CASSEVSQTKNIQYF	TGTGCCAGCAGTGAAGTGTCCCAGACCAAAAACATTCAGTACTTC
TRBJ2-3	NA	TRBV7-3	TRBD2	CASSPGTSGNTDTQYF	TGTGCCAGCAGCCCCGGGACTAGCGGAAACACAGATACGCAGTATTTT
TRBJ1-4	NA	TRBV5-4	NA	CASSLGGVFEKLFF	TGTGCCAGCAGCTTGGGAGGAGTATTTGAAAAACTGTTTTTT
TRBJ2-7	NA	TRBV4-2	NA	CASSQADTGRWEQYF	TGTGCCAGCAGCCAAGCCGACACAGGGAGATGGGAGCAGTACTTC
TRBJ2-2	NA	TRBV9	TRBD2	CASSVPTSGSRSSNTGELFF	TGTGCCAGCAGCGTACCGACTAGCGGGAGCCGATCTTCGAACACCGGGGAGCTGTTTTTT
TRBJ1-5	NA	TRBV28	TRBD1	CASSLGGLGQGNQPQHF	TGTGCCAGCAGTTTGGGAGGTTTGGGACAGGGTAATCAGCCCCAGCATTTT
TRBJ2-2	NA	TRBV28	NA	CASSFARWGDDGELFF	TGTGCCAGCAGCTTCGCAAGATGGGGGGACGACGGGGAGCTGTTTTTT
TRBJ2-5	NA	TRBV6-5	NA	CASSRRGETQYF	TGTGCCAGCAGTCGGAGAGGGGAGACCCAGTACTTC
TRBJ2-1	once	TRBV21-1	NA	CASSTIAGGLDNEQFF	TGTGCCAGCAGCACTATAGCGGGAGGGTTGGACAATGAGCAGTTCTTC
TRBJ2-1	once	TRBV7-9	TRBD2	CAGVVAGGPKVEQFF	TGTGCCGGCGTGGTTGCGGGAGGGCCTAAGGTTGAGCAGTTCTTC
TRBJ1-3	NA	TRBV15	NA	CATSLDSPGNTIYF	TGTGCCACCAGCTTGGACAGCCCTGGAAACACCATATATTTT
TRBJ1-2	NA	TRBV28	NA	CASSPDRNYGYTF	TGTGCCAGCAGTCCCGACAGAAACTATGGCTACACCTTC
TRBJ2-1	NA	TRBV5-6	NA	CASSLVVTVYNEQFF	TGTGCCAGCAGCTTAGTAGTAACTGTCTACAATGAGCAGTTCTTC
TRBJ2-5	NA	TRBV21-1	NA	CASRDRDDQETQYF	TGTGCCAGCAGGGACAGGGACGACCAAGAGACCCAGTACTTC
TRBJ2-1	NA	TRBV7-2	TRBD2	CASSLAAGAYNEQFF	TGTGCCAGCAGCTTAGCAGCGGGAGCTTACAATGAGCAGTTCTTC
TRBJ1-1	NA	TRBV19	NA	CASSIDLEEGGAFF	TGTGCCAGTAGTATAGACCTCGAGGAGGGGGGGGCTTTCTTT
TRBJ1-4	NA	TRBV25-1	NA	CASSEWRGPSVEKLFF	TGTGCCAGCAGTGAATGGCGGGGGCCGTCTGTTGAAAAACTGTTTTTT
TRBJ1-2	NA	TRBV9	NA	CASSVGRDGYTF	TGTGCCAGCAGCGTAGGGAGAGATGGCTACACCTTC
TRBJ1-1	few	TRBV30	NA	CAWSVPWGHTEAFF	TGTGCCTGGAGTGTACCTTGGGGGCACACTGAAGCTTTCTTT